Detailed here is one TCR beta chain. Its cognate antigen is unknown. This sample was included in a study of cytomegalovirus exposure and HLA in healthy donors. Study-wide points: Common viral pathogens seemed to be connected with several of the most significant clusters, according to a later analysis. The authors later linked a missense DCLRE1C variant to TCR beta V- and J-gene trimming.

The PCR was carried out with 60 Vbeta primers and 13 Jbeta primers. The table came from immunoSEQ multiplex PCR; TCRdb's copy has only in-frame clones and leaves some out. Here the sample spans around 90,000 clones, approximately 86% being singletons. The TCR comes from a young man in good health and CMV-seropositive. The sequencing input was PBMCs.

Here the CDR3 reads CASSLEYGGVGEKLFF. The DNA for the CDR3 is TGCGCCAGCAGCTTGGAATATGGGGGCGTAGGAGAAAAACTGTTTTTT. This rearrangement joins TRBV5-1 to TRBJ1-4; D is possibly TRBD1 (6 bases). This CDR3 comprises 16 residues. Trimming cost V 0 bases and J 8 bases, with 17 bases left between them. Germline assignment: CDR1 SGHRS and CDR2 YFSETQ.